The 15 T cell receptor beta chains in this list originate from one sample, sequenced in a study of cytomegalovirus exposure and HLA in healthy donors. Repertoires were generated with immunoSEQ multiplex PCR, while TCRdb's copy carries only in-frame clones and drops some. The table records about 360,000 clones, roughly 89% of them present only once. Sequences were obtained from PBMCs. Receptors originate from a woman aged 18-29 years in good health and CMV-seronegative.

CDR3 coding DNA: TGTGCCAGCAGCAATGACCTCCCCGGGGATACGCAGTATTTT. Translating it yields CASSNDLPGDTQYF. The J gene is TRBJ2-3, the V gene TRBV2, with D hard to call. The V gene's germline CDR1 is SNHLY and CDR2 FYNNEI. Trimming left V 6 bases short and J 6 bases short, with 16 bases between. The CDR3 consists of 14 residues.

The chain joins TRBV27 to TRBJ2-5; 7 bases line up with TRBD1. V gave up 2 bases and J gave up 5 bases; unmatched junction bases: 5. CDR1 and CDR2 (germline): MNHEY, SMNVEV (reference sequence). CDR3 size: 14 residues. Here the CDR3 DNA reads TGTGCCAGCAGTTTAACACAGGGGTGGGAGACCCAGTACTTC. This gives the protein CASSLTQGWETQYF.

The J gene is TRBJ2-1, the V gene TRBV18, with 7 nucleotides matching TRBD2. The ends lost 2 bases at V and 9 bases at J; junction bases unmatched: 4. The germline V gene has CDR1 KGHSH and CDR2 LQKENI. The CDR3 runs 13 residues. CDR3 sequence reads: CASSPGGEGEQFF. Here the CDR3 DNA reads TGTGCCAGCTCACCAGGGGGGGAGGGTGAGCAGTTCTTC.

This chain connects TRBV28 to TRBJ1-5, with no clear D. CDR3 size: 15 residues. The V gene lost 6 bases and the J gene lost 3 bases, with 15 bases spanning the gap. Germline-derived CDR1 and CDR2 are MDHEN and SYDVKM. CDR3 sequence reads: CASSQVRDNNQPQHF. In DNA form, the CDR3 reads TGTGCCAGCAGCCAGGTTCGTGACAACAATCAGCCCCAGCATTTT.

This rearrangement joins TRBV19 to TRBJ2-2; a possible D gene is TRBD2 (5 bases). CDR1 LNHDA and CDR2 SQIVND come from the germline V gene (reference sequence). This CDR3 has 14 amino acids. V was trimmed by 1 base and J by 4 bases, leaving 7 bases between them. CDR3 bases: TGTGCCAGTAGTATAGGTACTAGCACCGGGGAGCTGTTTTTT. This translates into CASSIGTSTGELFF.

The J gene is TRBJ2-2, the V gene TRBV6-5; 8 positions match TRBD1. In germline, CDR1 is MNHEY, CDR2 SVGAGI. This CDR3 has 15 amino acids. The V gene end was trimmed by 6 bases and the J gene end by 4 bases; junction bases not matched to a gene: 7. This chain's CDR3 is CASRTGASGTGELFF. CDR3 sequence (DNA): TGTGCCAGCAGGACAGGGGCATCGGGCACCGGGGAGCTGTTTTTT.

V is TRBV28 and J is TRBJ1-1, with unresolved D. The CDR3 covers 12 residues. Germline CDR1 reads MDHEN; CDR2 reads SYDVKM. V shed 4 bases and J shed 4 bases, with 7 bases lying between them. DNA for the CDR3: TGTGCCAGCAGTTCACAAACCACTGAAGCTTTCTTT. The encoded protein is CASSSQTTEAFF.

The V and J genes are TRBV25-1 and TRBJ1-4, with D possibly TRBD1 on 5 matching bases. Trimming removed 2 bases at V and 6 bases at J, with 13 bases between. The germline V gene encodes CDR1 MGHDK and CDR2 SYGVNS. This CDR3 spans 15 amino acids. CDR3 region: CASSERGEEDEKLFF. The CDR3 bases are TGTGCCAGCAGTGAACGGGGGGAGGAGGATGAAAAACTGTTTTTT.

This chain joins TRBV6-5 and TRBJ1-1; D unclear. The CDR3 runs 13 residues. The V end was cut by 6 bases, the J end by 1 base, with 9 bases between. CDR1 and CDR2 (germline): MNHEY, SVGAGI. DNA for the CDR3: TGTGCCAGCAGCCCAGACTGGAACACTGAAGCTTTCTTT. Its translation is CASSPDWNTEAFF.

The rearrangement links TRBV6-6 to TRBJ1-6, with a weak D call TRBD1 (5 bases). V lost 6 bases and J lost 10, with 22 bases in between. Germline CDR1 reads MNHNY; CDR2 reads SVGAGI (reference sequence). The CDR3 is made up of 16 amino acids. This CDR3 reads CASSPEGVLTGSPLHF. In nucleotides, the CDR3 is TGTGCCAGCAGCCCCGAAGGGGTTCTGACTGGATCACCCCTCCACTTT.

The J gene is TRBJ2-6, the V gene TRBV19; tentative D call: TRBD2 (6 bases). The length of the CDR3 is 17 residues. Trimming shortened V by 0 bases and J by 2 bases, and 11 bases separated the two germline ends. Germline CDR1 and CDR2: LNHDA and SQIVND (reference sequence). CDR3 protein: CASSIEGWRAGANVLTF. DNA of the CDR3: TGTGCCAGTAGTATAGAGGGTTGGAGGGCTGGGGCCAACGTCCTGACTTTC.

This chain uses TRBV2 with TRBJ2-7; possibly TRBD2 for D (5 bases). The V gene's germline CDR1 is SNHLY and CDR2 FYNNEI. The CDR3 spans 13 residues. Trimming shortened V by 9 bases and J by 3 bases, and 15 bases separated the two germline ends. CDR3 region: CASRSGWDYEQYF. As DNA, the CDR3 is TGTGCCAGTAGGAGCGGATGGGACTACGAGCAGTACTTC.

V and J are TRBV2 and TRBJ2-5, with 10 bases fitting TRBD1. Germline V lookup: CDR1 SNHLY, CDR2 FYNNEI. Unmatched junction bases numbered 9, after V lost 7 bases and J lost 4 bases. The CDR3 consists of 15 residues. The DNA for the CDR3 is TGTGCCAGCATGGGCCAGGGGACAGGGGCAGAGACCCAGTACTTC. Its translation is CASMGQGTGAETQYF.

The genes are TRBV28 and TRBJ1-5; 7 bases agree with TRBD1. The V and J ends lost 8 bases and 9 bases, in that order; junction bases with no gene match: 10. CDR1 is MDHEN and CDR2 is SYDVKM in the germline V gene. The CDR3 covers 13 residues. The CDR3 region is CASQRLRTGPQHF. CDR3 nucleotide sequence: TGTGCCAGCCAAAGACTGAGGACAGGGCCCCAGCATTTT.

The CDR3: CASSETGNYGYTF. CDR3 DNA sequence: TGTGCCAGCAGTGAAACAGGGAACTATGGCTACACCTTC. The chain carries TRBV6-4 and TRBJ1-2, with D possibly being TRBD1 (6 bases). The germline CDR1 and CDR2 sequences are MRHNA and SNTAGT. V was pared by 3 bases and J by 2 bases, with 7 bases between. The CDR3 runs to 13 residues.